This TCR beta chain was found in a study of blood T cell repertoires in COVID-19. CDR1 is SEHNR and CDR2 is FQNEAQ in the germline V gene (reference sequence). V lost 1 base, J lost 6 bases, and 9 bases lay in between. The CDR3 spans 13 residues. In the original analysis: The assay estimated nucleated cells by amplifying reference gene primers. The data were produced by immunoSEQ multiplex PCR, yet TCRdb's version contains in-frame clones alone and is incomplete. V and J calls and clone size are copied from that table; D and trimming were computed from the DNA. Of approximately 200,000 clones listed, around 86% are singletons.

The gene calls are TRBV7-9 and TRBJ1-2; D is ambiguous. The receptor was isolated from a woman between 25 and 40 years old with active or convalescent COVID-19. Sample: peripheral blood. DNA for the CDR3: TGTGCCAGCAGCTTAGGCAGGTCTGATGGCTACACCTTC. Protein sequence: CASSLGRSDGYTF.